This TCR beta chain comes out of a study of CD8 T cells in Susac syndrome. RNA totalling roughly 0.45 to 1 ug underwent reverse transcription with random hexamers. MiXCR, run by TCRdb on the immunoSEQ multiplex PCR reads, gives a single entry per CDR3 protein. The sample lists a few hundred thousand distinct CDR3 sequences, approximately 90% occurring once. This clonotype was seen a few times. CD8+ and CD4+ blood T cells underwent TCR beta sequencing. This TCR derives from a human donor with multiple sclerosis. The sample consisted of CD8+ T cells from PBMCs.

CDR3 protein: CASSVGSMDEQYF. CDR3 coding DNA: TGTGCCAGCAGCGTAGGGAGCATGGACGAGCAGTACTTC. The genes are TRBV9 and TRBJ2-7; D remains ambiguous. The CDR3 loop spans 13 amino acids. Germline V gene data show CDR1 as SGDLS and CDR2 as YYNGEE. V shed 0 bases and J shed 5 bases, with 9 bases lying between them.